This TCR beta chain was recovered during a study of regulatory T cells in long-lasting Graves disease. At the level of the study: Those with persistent Graves' disease had received antithyroid drugs for over 5 years with positive TSH receptor antibodies.

Study-wide results and caveats: Between persistent patients, a few thousand public clonotypes were shared, exceeding the approximately 940 shared between new patients. Newly diagnosed Graves' patients exceeded persistent ones in TCR diversity.

Time point indicated: persistent/refractory GD, antithyroid drugs over 5 years with positive TRAb. PBMCs provided the RNA from which the TCR library was made. Arm-PCR of CDR3 regions with iRepertoire HTBI primers generated TCR beta libraries. Via MiXCR, TCRdb re-called the multiplex PCR reads, giving one row per CDR3 protein. The repertoire holds about 660,000 distinct CDR3 sequences, with approximately 31% as singletons. With regard to this clonotype: Its antigen remains unidentified.

V gave up 6 bases and J gave up 5 bases, with 14 bases separating them. Looked up from germline, CDR1 is LNHDA and CDR2 is SQIVND (reference sequence). This CDR3 spans 14 amino acids. The rearrangement joins TRBV19 to TRBJ1-5; possible D gene TRBD1, 6 bases. The clonotype comes from a female donor with Graves disease. Sample: peripheral blood mononuclear cells (PBMCs), taken when the disease was refractory, from a patient treated with antithyroid drugs. The CDR3 bases are TGTGCCAGTAGCCCGGGACAAGCGCATCAGCCCCAGCATTTT. As protein: CASSPGQAHQPQHF.